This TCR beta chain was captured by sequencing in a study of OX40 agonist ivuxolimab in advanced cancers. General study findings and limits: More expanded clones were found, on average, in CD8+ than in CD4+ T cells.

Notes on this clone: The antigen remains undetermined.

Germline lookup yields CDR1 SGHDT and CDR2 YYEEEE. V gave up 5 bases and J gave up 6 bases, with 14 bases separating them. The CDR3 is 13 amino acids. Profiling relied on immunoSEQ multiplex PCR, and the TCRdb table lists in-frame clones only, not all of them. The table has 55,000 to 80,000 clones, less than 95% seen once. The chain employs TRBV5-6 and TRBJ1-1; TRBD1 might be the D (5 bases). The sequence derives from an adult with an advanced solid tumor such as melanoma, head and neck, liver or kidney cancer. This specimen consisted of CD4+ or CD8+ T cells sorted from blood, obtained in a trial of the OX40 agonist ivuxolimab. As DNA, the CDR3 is TGTGCCAGCAGTTGGGGGGTTGACGCTGAAGCTTTCTTT. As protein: CASSWGVDAEAFF.